The next 31 T cell receptor beta chains were all read from a single sample in a study of OX40 agonist ivuxolimab in advanced cancers. Library preparation was by the immunoSEQ multiplex PCR assay. In its TCRdb copy, this immuneACCESS table keeps in-frame sequences only and misses some clones. Where compared with another copy, unresolved V genes explain less than half of these, and the others have no known cause. Across this sample there are approximately 70,000 clones, with 88% seen only once. The ten largest clones capture roughly 0.59% of the sample. Sequencing was performed on CD4+ or CD8+ T cells sorted from blood, taken in a trial of the OX40 agonist ivuxolimab. These receptors all come from an adult with an advanced solid tumor such as melanoma, head and neck, liver or kidney cancer.

The chain combines TRBV5-1 with TRBJ2-1; 11 bases are shared with TRBD2. V lost 5 bases and J lost 4; bases outside the gene matches: 11. This CDR3 is built from 17 residues. Germline-derived CDR1 and CDR2 are SGHRS and YFSETQ. The CDR3 sequence is CASRYLATSGTYNEQFF. CDR3 DNA: TGCGCCAGCAGATACCTGGCGACTAGCGGGACTTACAATGAGCAGTTCTTC.

The genes are TRBV5-5 and TRBJ2-2, with 7 bases matching TRBD1. Trimming cost V 1 base and J 6 bases; bases outside gene matches: 9. The CDR3 is 16 residues long. Germline CDR1 and CDR2: SGHKS and YYEKEE (reference sequence). The CDR3 sequence is CASSLLGGAVPGELFF. The CDR3 DNA reads as TGTGCCAGCAGCTTGTTAGGGGGCGCGGTCCCCGGGGAGCTGTTTTTT.

The chain is built from TRBV18 and TRBJ1-6; perhaps TRBD1 as D (6 bases). The CDR3 is 12 residues long. Trimming removed 7 bases from V and 7 bases from J, with 8 bases in between. The V gene's germline CDR1 is KGHSH and CDR2 LQKENI. The CDR3 region is CASFGQNSPLHF. CDR3 DNA sequence: TGTGCCAGCTTCGGACAGAATTCACCCCTCCACTTT.

With regard to this clone: The same CDR3 can be traced to other DNA sequences in this sample. The gene calls are TRBV25-1 and TRBJ2-2; no clear D. Germline CDR1 and CDR2: MGHDK and SYGVNS. The CDR3 sequence is 14 residues long. V shed 8 bases and J shed 4 bases, with 14 bases lying between them. Here the CDR3 DNA reads TGTGCCAGCTCCGGGCCCTACTCCACCGGGGAGCTGTTTTTT. It yields the protein CASSGPYSTGELFF.

The chain combines TRBV28 with TRBJ1-2, with 8 bases matching TRBD1. Germline values: CDR1 MDHEN, CDR2 SYDVKM. J gave up 4 bases and V 6 bases, and 7 bases lay outside the gene matches. CDR3 length: 14 amino acids. Here the CDR3 DNA reads TGTGCCAGCAGACCGCAGGGGGCAACCTATGGCTACACCTTC. Amino acid sequence: CASRPQGATYGYTF.

The V and J genes are TRBV4-1 and TRBJ2-1; D unresolved. Trimming pared 1 base from V and 1 base from J, leaving 14 bases between. The CDR3 is 17 amino acids. Looked up from germline, CDR1 is MGHRA and CDR2 is YSYEKL. The DNA of the CDR3 is TGCGCCAGCAGCCAAGTCGGTGGCGGTCGTTCCTACAATGAGCAGTTCTTC. Protein sequence: CASSQVGGGRSYNEQFF.

The chain has TRBV5-1 and TRBJ2-7; D is perhaps TRBD1 (6 bases). V was cut by 0 bases and J by 3 bases, with 10 bases left in between. CDR1 SGHRS and CDR2 YFSETQ come from the germline V gene. This CDR3 spans 14 amino acids. As DNA, the CDR3 is TGCGCCAGCAGCTTGGATACAGGGAACTACGAGCAGTACTTC. This codes for CASSLDTGNYEQYF.

The chain has TRBV5-1 and TRBJ2-3; 10 nucleotides match TRBD2. V was pared by 1 base and J by 1 base, with 3 bases of the junction left unmatched. Germline assignment: CDR1 SGHRS and CDR2 YFSETQ. The length of the CDR3 is 16 residues. CDR3 in DNA: TGCGCCAGCAGCTTGAGGCTAGCGGGGGGCACAGATACGCAGTATTTT. Translated, it gives CASSLRLAGGTDTQYF.

A few counts support this clone. The V gene is TRBV2, the J gene TRBJ2-2, with D tentatively TRBD1 (6 bases). Trimming left V 3 bases short and J 6 bases short, with 11 bases between. The CDR3 sequence is 14 residues long. Germline V CDR1 and CDR2: SNHLY, FYNNEI. DNA of the CDR3: TGTGCCAGCAGTGAGGACAGAATCCCCGGGGAGCTGTTTTTT. This codes for CASSEDRIPGELFF.

As DNA, the CDR3 is TGTGCCAGCAGTGAACCTAGACAGGCAAACTACGAGCAGTACTTC. The encoded protein is CASSEPRQANYEQYF. The chain is built from TRBV6-1 and TRBJ2-7; possible D gene TRBD1, 6 bases. Germline V gene sequence: CDR1 MNHNS, CDR2 SASEGT. This CDR3 is 15 amino acids long. The ends were cut back, 2 bases at V and 3 bases at J, with 14 bases in the middle.

The V call is TRBV12-2, the J call TRBJ1-5; the table calls TRBD1, which could not be checked here. TRBV12-2 is listed as a pseudogene. CDR3 length equals 16 residues. CDR3 amino acids: CASRLGDRGKHQPQHF. The CDR3 DNA reads TGTGCAAGTCGCTTAGGGGACAGGGGGAAACATCAGCCCCAGCATTTT.

This chain links TRBV18 with TRBJ2-1, with TRBD1 matching 11 bases. The CDR3 runs to 17 residues. The V segment lost 4 bases and the J segment 8 bases; nucleotides outside the gene matches: 13. In germline, CDR1 is KGHSH, CDR2 LQKENI. The CDR3 protein is CASSLAGQGAIVDEQFF. The CDR3 region has the DNA TGTGCCAGCTCACTCGCAGGACAGGGGGCTATTGTGGATGAGCAGTTCTTC.

The J gene is TRBJ2-2, the V gene TRBV10-3; D gene unclear. V was shortened by 2 bases and J by 1 base, with 11 bases between the two germline ends. The CDR3 is 16 residues long. CDR1 is ENHRY, CDR2 SYGVKD, per germline. The CDR3, as DNA: TGTGCCATCAGTGAGGGAAGGACGGGGAACACCGGGGAGCTGTTTTTT. Its translation is CAISEGRTGNTGELFF.

The chain uses TRBV18 and TRBJ2-3, with a possible D match to TRBD1 (5 bases). The CDR3 runs 14 residues. CDR1 and CDR2 (germline): KGHSH, LQKENI. V was shortened by 6 bases and J by 2 bases, with 12 bases between the two germline ends. The CDR3 bases are TGTGCCAGCTCGCCTTTACAGGACACAGATACGCAGTATTTT. Protein product: CASSPLQDTDTQYF.

The rearrangement uses TRBV5-1 and TRBJ2-5; TRBD2 aligns across 7 bases. The CDR3 spans 14 residues. Germline V gives CDR1 SGHRS, CDR2 YFSETQ. V lost 3 bases, J lost 8 bases, and 10 bases stayed unmatched. The chain's CDR3 is CASSSTGGGGTQYF. In DNA, the CDR3 is TGCGCCAGCAGCTCTACGGGGGGTGGAGGAACCCAGTACTTC.

V is TRBV6-4 and J is TRBJ2-2; 8 nucleotides line up with TRBD2. With 6 bases clipped from V and 3 bases from J, the junction kept 3 bases outside the gene matches. Germline CDR1 reads MRHNA; CDR2 reads SNTAGT. CDR3 length equals 14 residues. In nucleotides, the CDR3 is TGTGCCAGCAGAGCGGGGGTCTACACCGGGGAGCTGTTTTTT. Amino acid sequence: CASRAGVYTGELFF.

The chain carries TRBV5-1 and TRBJ1-1; no clear D gene. Germline CDR1 and CDR2: SGHRS and YFSETQ. V gave up 0 bases and J gave up 4 bases, with 7 bases separating them. This CDR3 has 13 residues. The CDR3 spells CASSLESFTEAFF. CDR3 in DNA: TGCGCCAGCAGCTTGGAATCCTTCACTGAAGCTTTCTTT.

This chain joins TRBV2 and TRBJ2-2; either TRBD1 or TRBD2 may fit D (5 bases each). The germline CDR1 and CDR2 sequences are SNHLY and FYNNEI. The CDR3 is 13 residues long. Trimming stripped 6 bases from V and 6 bases from J, with 11 bases between. CDR3 residues: CASRGDLSGELFF. In nucleotides, the CDR3 is TGTGCCAGCAGAGGGGACCTCTCCGGGGAGCTGTTTTTT.

This clone was found once. The chain uses TRBV6-6 and TRBJ2-7; D possibly uses TRBD1 or TRBD2 (5 bases each). Between the trimmed V and J ends, which lost 6 bases and 4 bases, there was a span of 19 bases. CDR3 length: 15 residues. Germline loops: CDR1 MNHNY, CDR2 SVGAGI (reference sequence). The CDR3 bases are TGTGCCAGCAGAGCTACTCTCGAGGGGTTTTACGAGCAGTACTTC. Translated, it gives CASRATLEGFYEQYF.

The rearrangement links TRBV10-3 to TRBJ1-1; TRBD1 aligns across 9 bases. Losses at the gene ends were 6 bases for V and 6 bases for J; bases not matched to a gene: 2. The CDR3 loop spans 12 amino acids. Germline values: CDR1 ENHRY, CDR2 SYGVKD. As DNA, the CDR3 is TGTGCCATCAGGGGGACAGGGTCTGAAGCTTTCTTT. It codes for CAIRGTGSEAFF.

This rearrangement joins TRBV29-1 to TRBJ1-1, with 8 bases that match TRBD1. Per germline, CDR1 SQVTM and CDR2 ANQGSEA. This CDR3 spans 14 amino acids. Trimming at V came to 8 bases and at J to 1 base, leaving 9 bases not matched to a gene. The DNA for the CDR3 is TGCAGCATTTCCTTTGGGACAGGGAACACTGAAGCTTTCTTT. Translating gives CSISFGTGNTEAFF.

The chain uses TRBV5-5 and TRBJ1-3, with D tentatively TRBD1 (6 bases). The CDR3 sequence is 16 residues long. Germline loops: CDR1 SGHKS, CDR2 YYEKEE (reference sequence). Trimming removed 2 bases from V and 0 bases from J, with 12 bases in between. In DNA, the CDR3 is TGTGCCAGCAGCTTAGACAGGTCGACCTCTGGAAACACCATATATTTT. Protein product: CASSLDRSTSGNTIYF.

The chain recombines TRBV6-6 with TRBJ1-1; D unclear. The length of the CDR3 is 14 residues. Trimming removed 6 bases at V and 3 bases at J, with 14 bases between. CDR1 MNHNY and CDR2 SVGAGI come from the germline V gene (reference sequence). CDR3 in amino acids: CASSSTVRDTEAFF. The CDR3 DNA follows: TGTGCCAGCAGCTCCACAGTGAGGGACACTGAAGCTTTCTTT.

The V and J genes are TRBV6-6 and TRBJ1-2; D is undetermined. The V end lost 5 bases, the J end lost 3 bases, and 10 bases lay between the germline ends. The germline CDR1 and CDR2 sequences are MNHNY and SVGAGI (reference sequence). The CDR3 has 13 amino acids. CDR3 bases: TGTGCCAGCAGTAATATACAGTACTATGGCTACACCTTC. This translates into CASSNIQYYGYTF.

The V and J genes are TRBV19 and TRBJ2-3; the match to TRBD1 covers 9 bases. The germline gives CDR1 LNHDA, CDR2 SQIVND (reference sequence). V shed 5 bases and J 5 bases; nucleotides not matched to a gene: 17. The length of the CDR3 is 18 residues. The CDR3 spells CASSRWTSGTGLKDTQYF. The DNA for the CDR3 is TGTGCCAGTAGTCGCTGGACCTCCGGGACAGGGCTGAAAGATACGCAGTATTTT.

The chain recombines TRBV19 with TRBJ2-1; 11 bases are shared with TRBD1. The CDR3 is made up of 15 amino acids. V dropped 4 bases and J dropped 8; count of bases not matched to a gene: 7. The V gene's germline CDR1 is LNHDA and CDR2 SQIVND (reference sequence). CDR3 loop: CASSSGQGALYEQFF. Written as DNA, the CDR3 is TGTGCCAGTAGTAGTGGACAGGGGGCTCTGTATGAGCAGTTCTTC.

On this clone: Distinct nucleotide sequences in the sample also encode this CDR3. The rearrangement joins TRBV28 to TRBJ2-7; maybe TRBD1 (5 bases). V shed 6 bases and J shed 7 bases, with 10 bases lying between them. CDR1 MDHEN and CDR2 SYDVKM come from the germline V gene. The CDR3 sequence is 11 residues long. Here the CDR3 reads CASSLQGEQYF. CDR3 sequence (DNA): TGTGCCAGCAGCCTCCAGGGAGAGCAGTACTTC. The full variable domain, its missing parts supplied by reference TRBV28 and TRBJ2-7, is DVKVTQSSRYLVKRTGEKVFLECVQDMDHENMFWYRQDPGLGLRLIYFSYDVKMKEKGDIPEGYSVSREKKERFSLILESASTNQTSMYLCASSLQGEQYFGPGTRLTVT.

The rearrangement joins TRBV6-1 to TRBJ1-2, with 10 bases aligning to TRBD1. This CDR3 region has 14 residues. With 8 bases clipped from V and 5 bases from J, the junction kept 8 bases outside the gene matches. Germline CDR1 reads MNHNS; CDR2 reads SASEGT. The chain's CDR3 is CASVWTGGDYGYTF. The CDR3 DNA reads as TGTGCCAGCGTCTGGACAGGGGGGGATTATGGCTACACCTTC.

A single count supports this clone. The chain carries TRBV28 and TRBJ2-7; D might be TRBD1 (6 bases). CDR1 and CDR2 from the germline V gene are MDHEN and SYDVKM. The V and J ends lost 2 bases and 0 bases respectively, with 17 bases between them. The CDR3 consists of 17 residues. The CDR3 reads CASSLPGAGATSYEQYF. DNA of the CDR3: TGTGCCAGCAGTTTACCCGGCGCAGGGGCCACCTCCTACGAGCAGTACTTC.

This chain connects TRBV6-5 to TRBJ1-5, with D unresolved. The CDR3 consists of 13 residues. Germline CDR1 is MNHEY and CDR2 is SVGAGI. The CDR3 DNA reads TGTGGCTCCAGCCTAGAGGCCGGTCAGCCCCAGCATTTT. It encodes CGSSLEAGQPQHF.

CDR3: CASSVRGNQPQHF. CDR3 in DNA: TGTGCCAGCAGTGTCAGGGGTAATCAGCCCCAGCATTTT. The chain uses TRBV6-1 and TRBJ1-5; the D gene is possibly TRBD1 (6 bases). The V end was cut by 4 bases, the J end by 4 bases, with 8 bases between. The CDR3 length is 13 residues. Germline CDR1 is MNHNS and CDR2 is SASEGT.